Following are 4 T cell receptor beta chains from one sample sequenced in a study of PD-L1 blockade in urothelial cancer. The data were produced by immunoSEQ multiplex PCR, yet TCRdb's version contains in-frame clones alone and is incomplete. Counted here are tens of thousands of clones, 81% occurring once; the ten biggest clones make up under 3%. The sequencing used PBMCs, collected around atezolizumab (anti-PD-L1) treatment. These receptors all stem from a man between 65 and 85 years old with urothelial cancer.

The rearrangement joins TRBV27 to TRBJ1-2; 7 nucleotides line up with TRBD1. Trimming at V came to 0 bases and at J to 4 bases, leaving 11 bases not matched to a gene. Germline loops: CDR1 MNHEY, CDR2 SMNVEV (reference sequence). This CDR3 is built from 17 residues. CDR3 bases: TGTGCCAGCAGTTTATCGTACCGGGCAGGGGGTATCTATGGCTACACCTTC. Its translation is CASSLSYRAGGIYGYTF.

The rearrangement links TRBV13 to TRBJ1-2, with a tentative D call TRBD1 (6 bases). Germline assignment: CDR1 PRHDT and CDR2 FYEKMQ (reference sequence). Trimming took 1 base from V and 6 from J, leaving 6 bases between them. This CDR3 is built from 12 residues. CDR3 coding DNA: TGTGCCAGCAGCTTAGCAGGGGATGGCTACACCTTC. Translation gives CASSLAGDGYTF.

This rearrangement joins TRBV15 to TRBJ1-4; 9 positions agree with TRBD1. The trim removed 9 bases at V and 8 bases at J, leaving 10 bases unmatched. Germline CDR1 and CDR2: LNHNV and YYDKDF (reference sequence). The CDR3 has 14 residues. For the CDR3, the DNA is TGTGCCACTGGGTCCGGGACAGGGTCCGAAAAACTGTTTTTT. Translating gives CATGSGTGSEKLFF. The full variable domain, completed using reference TRBV15 and TRBJ1-4, is DAMVIQNPRYQVTQFGKPVTLSCSQTLNHNVMYWYQQKSSQAPKLLFHYYDKDFNNEADTPDNFQSRRPNTSFCFLDIRSPGLGDTAMYLCATGSGTGSEKLFFGSGTQLSVL.

J is TRBJ1-2 and V is TRBV30, with 9 bases matching TRBD1. V shed 3 bases, J shed 8 bases, and the junction held 10 bases outside the gene matches. Germline-derived CDR1 and CDR2 are GTSNPN and SVGIG (reference sequence). The CDR3 has 14 residues. Here the CDR3 DNA reads TGTGCCTGGAGGGTAACAGGGGGCTCGGGGGGCTACACCTTC. This encodes CAWRVTGGSGGYTF.